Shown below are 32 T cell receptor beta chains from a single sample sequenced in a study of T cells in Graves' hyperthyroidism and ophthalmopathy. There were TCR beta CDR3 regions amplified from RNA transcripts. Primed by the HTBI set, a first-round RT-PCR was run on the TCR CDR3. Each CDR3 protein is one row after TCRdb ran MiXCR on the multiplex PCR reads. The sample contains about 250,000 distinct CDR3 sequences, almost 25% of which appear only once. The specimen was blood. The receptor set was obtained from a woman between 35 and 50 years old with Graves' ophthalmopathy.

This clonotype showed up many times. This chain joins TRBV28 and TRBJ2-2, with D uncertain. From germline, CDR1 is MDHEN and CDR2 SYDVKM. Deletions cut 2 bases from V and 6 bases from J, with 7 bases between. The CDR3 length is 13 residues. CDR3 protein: CASSLALSGELFF. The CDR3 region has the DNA TGTGCCAGCAGTTTAGCCCTATCCGGGGAGCTGTTTTTT.

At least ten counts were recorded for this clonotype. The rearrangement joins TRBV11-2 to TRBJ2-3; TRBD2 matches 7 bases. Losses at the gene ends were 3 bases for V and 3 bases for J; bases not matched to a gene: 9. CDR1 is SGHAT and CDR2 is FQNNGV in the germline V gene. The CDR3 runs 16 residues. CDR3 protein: CASSFGGSTQTDTQYF. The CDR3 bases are TGTGCCAGCAGCTTTGGCGGGAGTACCCAAACAGATACGCAGTATTTT.

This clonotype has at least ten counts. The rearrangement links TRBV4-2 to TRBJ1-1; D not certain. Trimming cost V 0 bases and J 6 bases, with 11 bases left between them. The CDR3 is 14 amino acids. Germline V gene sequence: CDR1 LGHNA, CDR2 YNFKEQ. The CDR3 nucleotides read TGTGCCAGCAGCCAAGATACTGGGAGGGCTGAAGCTTTCTTT. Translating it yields CASSQDTGRAEAFF.

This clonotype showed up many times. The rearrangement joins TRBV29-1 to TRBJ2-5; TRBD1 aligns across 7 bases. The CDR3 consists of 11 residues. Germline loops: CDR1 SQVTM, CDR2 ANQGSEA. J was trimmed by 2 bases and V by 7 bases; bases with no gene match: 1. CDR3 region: CSGGQQETQYF. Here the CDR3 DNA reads TGCAGCGGGGGACAGCAAGAGACCCAGTACTTC.

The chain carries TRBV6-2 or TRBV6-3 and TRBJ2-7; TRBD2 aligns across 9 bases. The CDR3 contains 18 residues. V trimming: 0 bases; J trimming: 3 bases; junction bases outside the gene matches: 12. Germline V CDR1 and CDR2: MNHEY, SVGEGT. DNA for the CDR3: TGTGCCAGCAGTTACTCGGGTCGCGGGAGGGGGGGAGTCTACGAGCAGTACTTC. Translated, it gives CASSYSGRGRGGVYEQYF.

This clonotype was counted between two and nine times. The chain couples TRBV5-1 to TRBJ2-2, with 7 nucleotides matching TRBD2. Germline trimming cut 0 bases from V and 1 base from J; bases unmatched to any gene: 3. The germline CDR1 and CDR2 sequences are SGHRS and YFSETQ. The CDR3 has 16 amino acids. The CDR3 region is CASSLGSSGNTGELFF. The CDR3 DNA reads TGCGCCAGCAGCTTGGGTTCTAGCGGGAACACCGGGGAGCTGTTTTTT.

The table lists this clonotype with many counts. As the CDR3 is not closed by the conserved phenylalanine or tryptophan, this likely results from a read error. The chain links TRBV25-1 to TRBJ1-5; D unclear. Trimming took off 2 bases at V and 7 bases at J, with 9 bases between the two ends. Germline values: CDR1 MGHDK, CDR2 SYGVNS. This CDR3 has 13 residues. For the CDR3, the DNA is TGTGCCAGCAGTGAAGTTGATTCGCAGCCCCAGCATTCT. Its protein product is CASSEVDSQPQHS.

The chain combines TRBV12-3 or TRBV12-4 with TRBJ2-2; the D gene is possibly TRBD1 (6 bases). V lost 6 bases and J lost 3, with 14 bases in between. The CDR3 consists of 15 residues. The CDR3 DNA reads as TGTGCCAGCAGCCACAGTACAGGGTACACCGGGGAGCTGTTTTTT. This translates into CASSHSTGYTGELFF.

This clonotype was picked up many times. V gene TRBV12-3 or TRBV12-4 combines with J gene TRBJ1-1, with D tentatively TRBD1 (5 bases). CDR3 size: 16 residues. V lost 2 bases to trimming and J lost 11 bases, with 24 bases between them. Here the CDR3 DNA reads TGTGCCAGCAGTTTACGAACCGGGGCCCTAGGAGCGACGGCTTTCTTT. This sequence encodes CASSLRTGALGATAFF.

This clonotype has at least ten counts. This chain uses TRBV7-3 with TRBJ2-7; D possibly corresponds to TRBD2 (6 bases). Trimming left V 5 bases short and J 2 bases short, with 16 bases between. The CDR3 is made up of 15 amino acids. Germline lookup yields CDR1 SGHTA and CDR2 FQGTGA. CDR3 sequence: CASSLSAGPAYEQYF. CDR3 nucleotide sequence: TGTGCCAGCAGCCTTTCAGCGGGTCCCGCCTACGAGCAGTACTTC.

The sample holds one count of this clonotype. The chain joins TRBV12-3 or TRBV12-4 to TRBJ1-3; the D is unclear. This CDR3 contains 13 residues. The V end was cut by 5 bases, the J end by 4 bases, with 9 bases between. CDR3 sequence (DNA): TGTGCCAGCAGTCACACCACAGGAAACACCATATATTTT. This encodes CASSHTTGNTIYF.

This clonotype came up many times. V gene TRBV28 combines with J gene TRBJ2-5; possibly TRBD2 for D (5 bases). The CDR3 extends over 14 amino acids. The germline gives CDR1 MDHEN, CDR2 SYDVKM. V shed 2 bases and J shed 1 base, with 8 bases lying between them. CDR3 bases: TGTGCCAGCAGTTTAGTCGGGATCCAAGAGACCCAGTACTTC. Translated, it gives CASSLVGIQETQYF.

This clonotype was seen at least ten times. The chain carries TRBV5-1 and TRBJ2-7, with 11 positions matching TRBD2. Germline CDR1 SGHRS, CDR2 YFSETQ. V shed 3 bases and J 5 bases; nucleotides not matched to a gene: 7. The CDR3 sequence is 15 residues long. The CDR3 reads CASSSRTSGWNEQYF. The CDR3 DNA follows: TGCGCCAGCAGCTCCCGGACTAGCGGGTGGAACGAGCAGTACTTC. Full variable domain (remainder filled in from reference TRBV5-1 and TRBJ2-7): KAGVTQTPRYLIKTRGQQVTLSCSPISGHRSVSWYQQTPGQGLQFLFEYFSETQRNKGNFPGRFSGRQFSNSRSEMNVSTLELGDSALYLCASSSRTSGWNEQYFGPGTRLTVT.

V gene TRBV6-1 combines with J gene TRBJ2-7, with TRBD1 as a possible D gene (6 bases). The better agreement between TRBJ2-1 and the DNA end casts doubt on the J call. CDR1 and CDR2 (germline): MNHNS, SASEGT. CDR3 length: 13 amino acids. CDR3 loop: CASRVGQRYEQFF. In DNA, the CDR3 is TGTGCCAGCAGGGTGGGACAACGATACGAGCAGTTCTTC.

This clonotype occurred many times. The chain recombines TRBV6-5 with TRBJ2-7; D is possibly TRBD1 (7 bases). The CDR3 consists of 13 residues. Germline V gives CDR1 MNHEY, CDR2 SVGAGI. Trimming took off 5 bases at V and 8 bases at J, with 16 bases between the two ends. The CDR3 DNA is TGTGCCAGCAGTACGCGGGACAGCGTAAAGCAGTACTTC. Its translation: CASSTRDSVKQYF.

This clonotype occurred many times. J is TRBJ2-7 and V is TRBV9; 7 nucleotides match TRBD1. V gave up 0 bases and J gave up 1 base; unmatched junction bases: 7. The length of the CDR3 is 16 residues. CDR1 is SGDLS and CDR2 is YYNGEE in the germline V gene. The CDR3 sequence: CASSVAPLGQSYEQYF. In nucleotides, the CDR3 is TGTGCCAGCAGCGTAGCCCCCTTGGGACAGTCCTACGAGCAGTACTTC.

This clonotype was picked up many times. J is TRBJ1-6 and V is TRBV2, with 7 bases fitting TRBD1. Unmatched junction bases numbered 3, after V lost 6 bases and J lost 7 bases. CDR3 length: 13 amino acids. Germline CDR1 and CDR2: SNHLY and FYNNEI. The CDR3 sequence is CASRGGRNSPLHF. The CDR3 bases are TGTGCCAGCAGAGGGGGCAGGAATTCACCCCTCCACTTT.

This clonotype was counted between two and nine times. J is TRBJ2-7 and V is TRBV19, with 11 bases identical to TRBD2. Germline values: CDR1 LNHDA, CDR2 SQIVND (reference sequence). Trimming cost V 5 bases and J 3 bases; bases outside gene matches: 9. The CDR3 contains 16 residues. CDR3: CASSSRGGTSGYEQYF. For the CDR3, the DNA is TGTGCCAGTAGTTCCAGGGGGGGGACTAGCGGCTACGAGCAGTACTTC.

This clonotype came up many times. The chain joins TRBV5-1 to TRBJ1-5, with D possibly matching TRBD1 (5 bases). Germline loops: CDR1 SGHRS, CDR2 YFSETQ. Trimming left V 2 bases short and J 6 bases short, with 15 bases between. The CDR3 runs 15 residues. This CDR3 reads CASSFGTRRGQPQHF. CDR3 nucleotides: TGCGCCAGCAGCTTCGGGACCCGGCGCGGTCAGCCCCAGCATTTT.

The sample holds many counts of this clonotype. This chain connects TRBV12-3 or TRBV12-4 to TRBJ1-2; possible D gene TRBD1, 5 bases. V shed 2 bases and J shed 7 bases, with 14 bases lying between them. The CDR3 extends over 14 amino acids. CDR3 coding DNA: TGTGCCAGCAGTTTATCGAGGGGCCACTGTGGCTACACCTTC. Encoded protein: CASSLSRGHCGYTF.

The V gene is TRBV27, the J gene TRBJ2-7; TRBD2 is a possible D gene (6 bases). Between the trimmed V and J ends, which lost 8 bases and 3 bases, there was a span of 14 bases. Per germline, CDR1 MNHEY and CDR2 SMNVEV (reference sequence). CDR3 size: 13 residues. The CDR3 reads CASCRQGGYEQYF. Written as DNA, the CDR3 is TGTGCCAGCTGCCGTCAGGGAGGCTACGAGCAGTACTTC.

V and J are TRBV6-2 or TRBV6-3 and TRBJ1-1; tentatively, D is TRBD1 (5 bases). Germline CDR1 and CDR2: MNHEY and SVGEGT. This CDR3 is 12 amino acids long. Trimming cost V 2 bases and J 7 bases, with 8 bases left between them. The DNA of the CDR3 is TGTGCCAGCAGTTACCCGACAGATGAAGCTTTCTTT. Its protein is CASSYPTDEAFF.

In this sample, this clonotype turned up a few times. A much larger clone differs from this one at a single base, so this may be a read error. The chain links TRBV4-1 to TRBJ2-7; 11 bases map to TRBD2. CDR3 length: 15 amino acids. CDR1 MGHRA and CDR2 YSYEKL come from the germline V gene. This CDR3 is CGSSQVTSGGYEQYF. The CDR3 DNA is TGCGGCAGCAGCCAAGTTACTAGCGGGGGCTACGAGCAGTACTTC.

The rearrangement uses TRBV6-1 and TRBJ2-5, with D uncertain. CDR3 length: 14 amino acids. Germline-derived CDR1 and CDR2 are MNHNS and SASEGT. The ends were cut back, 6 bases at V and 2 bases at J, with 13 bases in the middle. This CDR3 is CASSHLGDQETQYF. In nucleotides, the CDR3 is TGTGCCAGCAGCCACCTAGGAGATCAAGAGACCCAGTACTTC.

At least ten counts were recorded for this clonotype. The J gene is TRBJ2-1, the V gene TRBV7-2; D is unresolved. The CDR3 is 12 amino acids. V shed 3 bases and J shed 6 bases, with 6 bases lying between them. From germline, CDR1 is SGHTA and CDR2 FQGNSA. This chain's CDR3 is CASSFLLNEQFF. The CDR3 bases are TGTGCCAGCAGCTTTCTACTCAATGAGCAGTTCTTC.

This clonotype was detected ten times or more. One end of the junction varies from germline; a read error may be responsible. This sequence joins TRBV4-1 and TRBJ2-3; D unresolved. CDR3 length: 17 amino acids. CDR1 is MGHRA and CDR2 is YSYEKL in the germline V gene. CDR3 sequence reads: CASNQVSLRNPRGTQYF. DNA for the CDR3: TGCGCCAGCAACCAAGTCTCCTTAAGGAATCCCAGAGGTACGCAGTATTTT.

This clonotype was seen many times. The CDR3 is CASSEWGSNQPQHF. As DNA, the CDR3 is TGTGCCAGCAGTGAGTGGGGGAGCAATCAGCCCCAGCATTTT. The chain is built from TRBV6-1 and TRBJ1-5; D might be TRBD1 (5 bases). This CDR3 region has 14 residues. V lost 3 bases and J lost 1, with 7 bases in between. The germline gives CDR1 MNHNS, CDR2 SASEGT.

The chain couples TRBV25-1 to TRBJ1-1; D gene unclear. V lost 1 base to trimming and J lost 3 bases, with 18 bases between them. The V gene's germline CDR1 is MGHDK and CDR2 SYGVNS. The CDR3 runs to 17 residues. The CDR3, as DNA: TGTGCCAGCAGTGAATTCTTCGGAGAGGGCGAGCACACTGAAGCTTTCTTT. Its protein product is CASSEFFGEGEHTEAFF.

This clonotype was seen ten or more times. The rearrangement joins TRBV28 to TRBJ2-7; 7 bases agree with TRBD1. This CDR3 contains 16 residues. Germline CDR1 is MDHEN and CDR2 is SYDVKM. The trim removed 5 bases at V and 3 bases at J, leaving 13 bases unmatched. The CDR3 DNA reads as TGTGCCAGCAGTCCCCACACTGCGAACAGGGGCTACGAGCAGTACTTC. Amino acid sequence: CASSPHTANRGYEQYF.

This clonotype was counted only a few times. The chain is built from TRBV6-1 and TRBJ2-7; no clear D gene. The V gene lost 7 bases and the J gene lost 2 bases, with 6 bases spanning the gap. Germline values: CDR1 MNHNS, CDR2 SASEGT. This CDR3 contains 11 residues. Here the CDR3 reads CASISAYEQYF. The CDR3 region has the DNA TGTGCCAGCATCTCGGCCTACGAGCAGTACTTC.

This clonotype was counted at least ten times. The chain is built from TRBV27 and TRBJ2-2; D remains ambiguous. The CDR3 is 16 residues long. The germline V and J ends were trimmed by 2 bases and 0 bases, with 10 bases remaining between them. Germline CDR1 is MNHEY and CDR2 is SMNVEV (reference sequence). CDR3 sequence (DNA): TGTGCCAGCAGTTTAAAGGTCCTTGCGAACACCGGGGAGCTGTTTTTT. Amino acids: CASSLKVLANTGELFF.

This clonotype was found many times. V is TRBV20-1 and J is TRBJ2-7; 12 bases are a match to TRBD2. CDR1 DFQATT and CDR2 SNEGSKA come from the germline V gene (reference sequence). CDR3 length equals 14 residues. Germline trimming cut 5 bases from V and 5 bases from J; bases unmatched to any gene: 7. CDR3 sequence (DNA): TGCAGTGCTCTCACGACTAGCGGGAGTCACGAGCAGTACTTC. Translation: CSALTTSGSHEQYF.